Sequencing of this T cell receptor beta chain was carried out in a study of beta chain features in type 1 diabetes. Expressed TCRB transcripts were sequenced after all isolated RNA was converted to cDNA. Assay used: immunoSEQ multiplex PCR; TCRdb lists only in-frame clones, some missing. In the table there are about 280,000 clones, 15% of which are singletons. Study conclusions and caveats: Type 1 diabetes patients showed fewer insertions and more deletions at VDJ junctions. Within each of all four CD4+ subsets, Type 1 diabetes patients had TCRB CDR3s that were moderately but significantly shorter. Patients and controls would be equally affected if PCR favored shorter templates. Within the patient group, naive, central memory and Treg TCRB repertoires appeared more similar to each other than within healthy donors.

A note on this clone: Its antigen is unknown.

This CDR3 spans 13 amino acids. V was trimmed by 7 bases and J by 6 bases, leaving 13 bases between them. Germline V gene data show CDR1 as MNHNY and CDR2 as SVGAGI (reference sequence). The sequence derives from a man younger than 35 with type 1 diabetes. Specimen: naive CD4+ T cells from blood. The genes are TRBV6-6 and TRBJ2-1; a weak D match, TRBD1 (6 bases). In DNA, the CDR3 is TGTGCCAGCACGGAATCAGGGGCCAATGAGCAGTTCTTC. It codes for CASTESGANEQFF.